This passage covers 24 T cell receptor beta chains from one sample sequenced in a study of cytomegalovirus exposure and HLA in healthy donors. The PCR had 60 Vbeta and 13 Jbeta primers. Using immunoSEQ multiplex PCR, the repertoire was profiled, and TCRdb retains in-frame clones only, with some absent. The data contain over 95,000 clones, 65% to 80% of them singletons. Sequenced input: PBMCs. All receptors derive from a female donor in good health and CMV-seronegative.

The chain combines TRBV4-3 with TRBJ2-7; 9 bases map to TRBD1. The trim removed 6 bases at V and 3 bases at J, leaving 9 bases unmatched. Looked up from germline, CDR1 is LGHNA and CDR2 is YSLEER. The CDR3 runs to 15 residues. The CDR3 region is CASREKGQGVYEQYF. DNA of the CDR3: TGCGCCAGCAGGGAAAAGGGACAGGGAGTCTACGAGCAGTACTTC.

The rearrangement links TRBV10-1 to TRBJ2-7; perhaps TRBD2 as D (6 bases). Between the trimmed V and J ends, which lost 5 bases and 5 bases, there was a span of 7 bases. CDR1 is WNHNN, CDR2 SYGVQD, per germline (reference sequence). The CDR3 sequence is 11 residues long. The CDR3 protein is CASSTGDEQYF. CDR3 DNA sequence: TGCGCCAGCAGTACGGGGGACGAGCAGTACTTC.

The chain uses TRBV19 and TRBJ1-5; tentatively, D is TRBD1 (5 bases). V lost 3 bases to trimming and J lost 4 bases, with 13 bases between them. CDR3 length equals 15 residues. CDR1 and CDR2 (germline): LNHDA, SQIVND (reference sequence). DNA of the CDR3: TGTGCCAGTAGTATCCAGGGAGGGATAAATCAGCCCCAGCATTTT. Translating gives CASSIQGGINQPQHF. Full variable domain (rest looked up from reference TRBV19 and TRBJ1-5): DGGITQSPKYLFRKEGQNVTLSCEQNLNHDAMYWYRQDPGQGLRLIYYSQIVNDFQKGDIAEGYSVSREKKESFPLTVTSAQKNPTAFYLCASSIQGGINQPQHFGDGTRLSIL.

V and J are TRBV19 and TRBJ1-1; a possible D gene is TRBD1 (5 bases). This CDR3 has 13 amino acids. The germline gives CDR1 LNHDA, CDR2 SQIVND (reference sequence). The ends were cut back, 4 bases at V and 2 bases at J, with 8 bases in the middle. The CDR3 nucleotides read TGTGCCAGTAGTACCCAGGGAAACACTGAAGCTTTCTTT. The encoded protein is CASSTQGNTEAFF.

This clone was seen more than once but under ten times. The CDR3 sequence is CAKSFGGKTEAFF. The CDR3 DNA reads TGTGCCAAGAGTTTCGGGGGTAAAACTGAAGCTTTCTTT. This chain connects TRBV5-4 to TRBJ1-1; weak D call: TRBD1 (5 bases). CDR3 length: 13 residues. Looked up from germline, CDR1 is SGHNT and CDR2 is YYREEE (reference sequence). The V gene lost 9 bases and the J gene lost 5 bases, with 17 bases spanning the gap.

V usage is TRBV11-2 and J usage is TRBJ1-4; D uncertain. CDR1 and CDR2 (germline): SGHAT, FQNNGV. This CDR3 is 13 amino acids long. Deletions cut 5 bases from V and 8 bases from J, with 12 bases between. The CDR3 nucleotides are TGTGCCAGCAGCCTAAGGTCCGGGGAAAAACTGTTTTTT. Translated, it gives CASSLRSGEKLFF.

J is TRBJ2-1 and V is TRBV2; tentatively, D is TRBD2 (6 bases). CDR3 length: 12 amino acids. Germline CDR1 is SNHLY and CDR2 is FYNNEI. Trimming removed 3 bases at V and 13 bases at J, with 13 bases between. The DNA of the CDR3 is TGTGCCAGCAGTGACTTTTGGGACTTTCAGTTCTTC. It specifies CASSDFWDFQFF.

The chain has TRBV4-1 and TRBJ2-7; D is possibly TRBD1 (8 bases). V shed 4 bases and J shed 0 bases, with 13 bases lying between them. CDR1 is MGHRA and CDR2 is YSYEKL in the germline V gene. The CDR3 is 15 amino acids. The CDR3 reads CASSLTGGDSYEQYF. CDR3 nucleotides: TGCGCCAGCAGCCTCACAGGGGGGGACTCCTACGAGCAGTACTTC.

The table lists this clone with a count of one. The V call is TRBV5-1, the J call TRBJ1-3; the D gene is possibly TRBD1 (5 bases). CDR1 and CDR2 from the germline V gene are SGHRS and YFSETQ. CDR3 length: 19 amino acids. V shed 2 bases and J shed 1 base, with 22 bases lying between them. The CDR3 is CASSFGLNGGGSSGNTIYF. DNA for the CDR3: TGCGCCAGCAGCTTTGGGCTTAACGGCGGGGGGTCATCTGGAAACACCATATATTTT.

The chain is built from TRBV19 and TRBJ1-6, with a tentative D call TRBD1 (6 bases). The germline V gene has CDR1 LNHDA and CDR2 SQIVND (reference sequence). The CDR3 runs 13 residues. Trimming left V 4 bases short and J 8 bases short, with 9 bases between. CDR3 DNA: TGTGCCAGTAGTAGGGACAATCATTCACCCCTCCACTTT. Translated, it gives CASSRDNHSPLHF.

The chain employs TRBV5-4 and TRBJ2-3; D possibly corresponds to TRBD2 (5 bases). Germline values: CDR1 SGHNT, CDR2 YYREEE (reference sequence). The V end was cut by 4 bases, the J end by 1 base, with 13 bases between. CDR3 size: 15 residues. The CDR3 DNA is TGTGCCAGCAGCAAGGACTCTTTTGGCACAGATACGCAGTATTTT. Translated, it gives CASSKDSFGTDTQYF.

The chain uses TRBV14 and TRBJ2-2; TRBD2 matches at 9 bases. Trimming took 6 bases from V and 4 from J; bases not matched to a gene: 12. CDR1 SGHDN and CDR2 FVKESK come from the germline V gene. There are 17 residues in the CDR3. As DNA, the CDR3 is TGTGCCAGCAGTCCCGTACCGGGACTAGCTCCCACCGGGGAGCTGTTTTTT. As protein: CASSPVPGLAPTGELFF.

The chain recombines TRBV5-4 with TRBJ2-3; 8 bases map to TRBD2. The V and J ends lost 4 bases and 3 bases, in that order; junction bases with no gene match: 7. Germline-derived CDR1 and CDR2 are SGHNT and YYREEE (reference sequence). The CDR3 runs to 15 residues. CDR3 amino acids: CASSADGGVTDTQYF. CDR3 coding DNA: TGTGCCAGCAGCGCCGACGGGGGGGTTACAGATACGCAGTATTTT.

This rearrangement joins TRBV15 to TRBJ1-6; D is possibly TRBD1 (6 bases). The CDR3 contains 16 residues. V was shortened by 1 base and J by 3 bases, with 10 bases between the two germline ends. The germline V gene has CDR1 LNHNV and CDR2 YYDKDF (reference sequence). The CDR3 reads CATSRGTANYNSPLHF. DNA of the CDR3: TGTGCCACCAGCAGAGGGACAGCAAACTATAATTCACCCCTCCACTTT.

The chain's CDR3 is CASSLVLSAGELFF. CDR3 bases: TGTGCCAGCAGCTTAGTATTGTCCGCCGGGGAGCTGTTTTTT. The V call is TRBV13, the J call TRBJ2-2, with unresolved D. Germline CDR1 PRHDT, CDR2 FYEKMQ (reference sequence). The length of the CDR3 is 14 residues. V was cut by 1 base and J by 6 bases, with 9 bases left in between. Looking up the rest from reference TRBV13 and TRBJ2-2 gives the full variable domain: AAGVIQSPRHLIKEKRETATLKCYPIPRHDTVYWYQQGPGQDPQFLISFYEKMQSDKGSIPDRFSAQQFSDYHSELNMSSLELGDSALYFCASSLVLSAGELFFGEGSRLTVL.

This clone was seen a handful of times. The V and J genes are TRBV18 and TRBJ2-1; D gene ambiguous. CDR3 length: 12 amino acids. Between the trimmed V and J ends, which lost 0 bases and 8 bases, there was a span of 5 bases. Germline assignment: CDR1 KGHSH and CDR2 LQKENI. This CDR3 is CASSPPSDEQFF. As DNA, the CDR3 is TGTGCCAGCTCACCACCTTCCGATGAGCAGTTCTTC.

This sequence joins TRBV5-8 and TRBJ2-2, with D maybe TRBD1 (5 bases). This CDR3 region has 16 residues. Deletions cut 0 bases from V and 5 bases from J, with 14 bases between. CDR1 is SGHTS and CDR2 is YDEGEE in the germline V gene. CDR3 sequence reads: CASSLARQRATGELFF. The CDR3 region has the DNA TGTGCCAGCAGCTTGGCGAGACAGAGAGCAACCGGGGAGCTGTTTTTT.

This clone has just a few counts. The chain links TRBV5-4 to TRBJ1-2, with 7 nucleotides matching TRBD1. Germline CDR1 reads SGHNT; CDR2 reads YYREEE (reference sequence). J lost 3 bases, V lost 7 bases, and 9 bases had no gene match. The CDR3 runs to 14 residues. CDR3 sequence reads: CASGYKGQDYGYTF. CDR3 bases: TGTGCCAGCGGCTACAAAGGACAGGACTATGGCTACACCTTC.

V is TRBV6-6 and J is TRBJ2-7; the match to TRBD2 covers 7 bases. The trim removed 6 bases at V and 7 bases at J, leaving 6 bases unmatched. Looked up from germline, CDR1 is MNHNY and CDR2 is SVGAGI (reference sequence). The length of the CDR3 is 12 residues. The CDR3 DNA follows: TGTGCCAGCAGACGGGGGGAAGGGGAGCAGTACTTC. Amino acids: CASRRGEGEQYF.

This chain joins TRBV11-2 and TRBJ1-2; no definite D call. The CDR3 is made up of 15 amino acids. Trimming cost V 1 base and J 4 bases, with 13 bases left between them. Germline CDR1 and CDR2: SGHAT and FQNNGV. The CDR3 region is CASSLVALPIYGYTF. For the CDR3, the DNA is TGTGCCAGCAGCTTAGTGGCCCTTCCCATCTATGGCTACACCTTC.

The V call is TRBV10-3, the J call TRBJ1-2; D unclear. V dropped 2 bases and J dropped 6 bases, with 13 bases sitting between them. The CDR3 runs 14 residues. Germline V gene data show CDR1 as ENHRY and CDR2 as SYGVKD. The CDR3 coding sequence is TGTGCCATCAGTGAGGTAGCGGTTACGGATGGCTACACCTTC. Translated: CAISEVAVTDGYTF.

The rearrangement joins TRBV4-2 to TRBJ2-7, with TRBD2 identical over 7 bases. Germline V gene data show CDR1 as LGHNA and CDR2 as YNFKEQ. CDR3 size: 16 residues. V lost 0 bases, J lost 0 bases, and 5 bases stayed unmatched. The CDR3 DNA reads as TGTGCCAGCAGCCAAGATCAGCGCGGGAGCTCCTACGAGCAGTACTTC. Protein product: CASSQDQRGSSYEQYF.

The J gene is TRBJ1-5, the V gene TRBV2, with 7 bases fitting TRBD1. Germline V gene sequence: CDR1 SNHLY, CDR2 FYNNEI. The J segment lost 6 bases and the V segment lost 6 bases, leaving 11 bases of the junction unmatched. The CDR3 totals 15 residues. The CDR3 DNA is TGTGCCAGCAGAGATCCCCGACAGGGCAGTCAGCCCCAGCATTTT. It is translated as CASRDPRQGSQPQHF.

The chain links TRBV29-1 to TRBJ2-7; tentative D call: TRBD2 (5 bases). Trimming pared 4 bases from V and 5 bases from J, leaving 18 bases between. The CDR3 consists of 14 residues. Germline V CDR1 and CDR2: SQVTM, ANQGSEA. The CDR3 DNA reads TGCAGCGTTGGATCGGGCAGCGGTAGTAACGAGCAGTACTTC. It translates to CSVGSGSGSNEQYF.